These 30 T cell receptor beta chains were sequenced from one sample in a study of blood T cell repertoires in COVID-19. Profiled with immunoSEQ multiplex PCR; TCRdb holds only in-frame clones, not every one. The repertoire consists of 120,000 to 150,000 clones, with over 80% occurring once and the leading ten covering approximately 40%. The specimen was peripheral blood. Source of these receptors: a man aged 45-65 years who had recovered from COVID-19.

The chain employs TRBV4-1 and TRBJ2-3; 8 bases fit TRBD2. The V gene's germline CDR1 is MGHRA and CDR2 YSYEKL. J was trimmed by 5 bases and V by 0 bases; bases with no gene match: 10. The CDR3 is 17 amino acids. CDR3 nucleotides: TGCGCCAGCAGCCAAGAAGCCCCGGGGGGGCCGATAGATACGCAGTATTTT. Amino acid sequence: CASSQEAPGGPIDTQYF.

In DNA, the CDR3 is TGTGCCTGGAGTTTAGCGGCGGAGACCCAGTACTTC. Encoded protein: CAWSLAAETQYF. This rearrangement joins TRBV30 to TRBJ2-5; perhaps TRBD2 as D (6 bases). Germline V CDR1 and CDR2: GTSNPN, SVGIG (reference sequence). This CDR3 has 12 residues. V was clipped by 2 bases and J by 5 bases, with 9 bases between them.

The genes are TRBV21-1 and TRBJ2-2; the tabulated D call, TRBD1, remains unverified against the DNA. TRBV21-1 is termed a pseudogene. The CDR3 is 12 amino acids. In DNA form, the CDR3 reads TGTGCCAGCTACAGGGTCGCCGGGGAGCTGTTTTTT. It yields the protein CASYRVAGELFF.

J is TRBJ2-3 and V is TRBV5-5; no firm D call. V was pared by 3 bases and J by 0 bases, with 2 bases between. The germline CDR1 and CDR2 sequences are SGHKS and YYEKEE (reference sequence). The CDR3 is 12 amino acids. The CDR3 DNA is TGTGCCAGCAGCTCGAGCACAGATACGCAGTATTTT. This gives the protein CASSSSTDTQYF.

The chain has TRBV5-1 and TRBJ2-5; the match to TRBD1 covers 7 bases. CDR1 is SGHRS, CDR2 YFSETQ, per germline. Trimming at V came to 3 bases and at J to 4 bases, leaving 6 bases not matched to a gene. The CDR3 runs to 14 residues. The CDR3 reads CASSYTGDRETQYF. As DNA, the CDR3 is TGCGCCAGCAGCTACACAGGGGACCGAGAGACCCAGTACTTC.

This clone was seen a single time. The V and J genes are TRBV12-3 or TRBV12-4 and TRBJ2-7, with D maybe TRBD2 (6 bases). Deletions cut 4 bases from V and 3 bases from J, with 10 bases between. The CDR3 has 13 amino acids. The CDR3 is CASSSGLIYEQYF. In DNA form, the CDR3 reads TGTGCCAGCAGTTCTGGACTAATCTACGAGCAGTACTTC.

The chain recombines TRBV24-1 with TRBJ2-7; no definite D call. V was cut by 4 bases and J by 2 bases, with 8 bases left in between. CDR3 length: 13 amino acids. The germline V gene has CDR1 KGHDR and CDR2 SFDVKD. Written as DNA, the CDR3 is TGTGCCACCAGTGACCCCGACACCTACGAGCAGTACTTC. It encodes CATSDPDTYEQYF.

The gene calls are TRBV29-1 and TRBJ2-7, with 8 bases fitting TRBD1. The length of the CDR3 is 16 residues. Trimming removed 6 bases from V and 2 bases from J; junction bases left unmatched: 15. In germline, CDR1 is SQVTM, CDR2 ANQGSEA. The CDR3 region has the DNA TGCAGCGTAATGCAGTATGGGACAGGAGACCCCTACGAGCAGTACTTC. As protein: CSVMQYGTGDPYEQYF.

The chain combines TRBV13 with TRBJ2-6; 9 nucleotides align to TRBD1. Trimming at V came to 3 bases and at J to 1 base, leaving 7 bases not matched to a gene. Per germline, CDR1 PRHDT and CDR2 FYEKMQ (reference sequence). This CDR3 is 18 amino acids long. The CDR3 sequence: CASSFEGQGGSGANVLTF. The CDR3 DNA sequence: TGTGCCAGCAGCTTCGAGGGACAGGGAGGATCTGGGGCCAACGTCCTGACTTTC.

The chain links TRBV5-1 to TRBJ2-1, with D uncertain. Germline assignment: CDR1 SGHRS and CDR2 YFSETQ. V was trimmed by 0 bases and J by 3 bases, leaving 16 bases between them. The CDR3 totals 17 residues. The CDR3 reads CASSLASGQNSYNEQFF. CDR3 DNA: TGCGCCAGCAGCTTGGCCTCTGGGCAGAATAGCTACAATGAGCAGTTCTTC.

This chain uses TRBV30 with TRBJ2-5; 7 bases line up with TRBD1. After removal of 4 bases from V and 1 base from J, the junction contained 6 bases not matched to a gene. Germline V CDR1 and CDR2: GTSNPN, SVGIG (reference sequence). The CDR3 has 14 amino acids. Here the CDR3 DNA reads TGTGCCTGGACCCCGACAGGGTCCCAAGAGACCCAGTACTTC. Translation gives CAWTPTGSQETQYF.

The rearrangement links TRBV4-1 to TRBJ1-2; the match to TRBD1 covers 9 bases. The CDR3 is 15 residues long. V lost 3 bases to trimming and J lost 4 bases; unmatched junction nucleotides: 6. Germline values: CDR1 MGHRA, CDR2 YSYEKL. CDR3 loop: CASSHKQGARYGYTF. CDR3 sequence (DNA): TGCGCCAGCAGCCACAAACAGGGGGCGCGCTATGGCTACACCTTC.

The rearrangement uses TRBV4-2 and TRBJ1-5, with 9 bases matching TRBD1. The CDR3 runs 16 residues. The germline V gene encodes CDR1 LGHNA and CDR2 YNFKEQ. V lost 4 bases to trimming and J lost 4 bases; unmatched junction nucleotides: 8. The CDR3 here is CASSPGGGQGNQPQHF. In DNA form, the CDR3 reads TGTGCCAGCAGCCCTGGGGGGGGACAGGGTAATCAGCCCCAGCATTTT.

The chain employs TRBV6-2 or TRBV6-3 and TRBJ2-5; 9 bases line up with TRBD2. Germline V gives CDR1 MNHEY, CDR2 SVGEGT. V shed 6 bases and J 5 bases; nucleotides not matched to a gene: 10. The CDR3 consists of 15 residues. This CDR3 reads CASSPPGLASETQYF. DNA for the CDR3: TGTGCCAGCAGCCCTCCTGGACTAGCGAGTGAGACCCAGTACTTC.

In nucleotides, the CDR3 is TGTGCCAGCAGCCGAGGGACAGGGGGTTCCCGAGGCGCGTCTGACATTCAGTACTTC. Translation gives CASSRGTGGSRGASDIQYF. This chain uses TRBV9 with TRBJ2-4, with 11 bases matching TRBD1. Per germline, CDR1 SGDLS and CDR2 YYNGEE. V shed 4 bases and J 8 bases; nucleotides not matched to a gene: 20. The CDR3 spans 19 residues.

This chain uses TRBV5-6 with TRBJ2-7; 8 nucleotides agree with TRBD1. CDR3 size: 16 residues. The germline gives CDR1 SGHDT, CDR2 YYEEEE. Trimming cost V 2 bases and J 6 bases; bases outside gene matches: 13. The CDR3 DNA sequence: TGTGCCAGCAGCTTTGAAAGGACAGGGCGTGGAGGCGAGCAGTACTTC. Amino acids: CASSFERTGRGGEQYF.

The genes are TRBV20-1 and TRBJ2-3, with D unresolved. Trimming removed 3 bases from V and 0 bases from J, with 10 bases in between. Germline loops: CDR1 DFQATT, CDR2 SNEGSKA (reference sequence). This CDR3 contains 14 residues. In nucleotides, the CDR3 is TGCAGTGCTAGTCGACAAACTAGCACAGATACGCAGTATTTT. Its protein product is CSASRQTSTDTQYF.

The chain combines TRBV5-8 with TRBJ2-3; 8 positions match TRBD1. This CDR3 spans 16 amino acids. CDR1 SGHTS and CDR2 YDEGEE come from the germline V gene. J gave up 2 bases and V 3 bases, and 8 bases lay outside the gene matches. This CDR3 is CASSYPRGRFTDTQYF. CDR3 DNA: TGTGCCAGCAGCTATCCCAGGGGGCGTTTCACAGATACGCAGTATTTT.

CDR3: CASSPAGGYQETQYF. CDR3 bases: TGTGCCAGCAGTCCGGCGGGGGGGTACCAAGAGACCCAGTACTTC. The chain uses TRBV25-1 and TRBJ2-5, with 9 bases lining up with TRBD2. From germline, CDR1 is MGHDK and CDR2 SYGVNS. CDR3 size: 15 residues. V lost 5 bases, J lost 0 bases, and 4 bases stayed unmatched.

Many counts were recorded for this clone. The chain recombines TRBV28 with TRBJ2-1; a weak D match, TRBD2 (6 bases). V lost 8 bases to trimming and J lost 8 bases, with 19 bases between them. CDR1 is MDHEN and CDR2 is SYDVKM in the germline V gene. This CDR3 is 14 amino acids long. The chain's CDR3 is CASYSGGTSHEQFF. CDR3 sequence (DNA): TGTGCCAGCTACTCAGGAGGGACTTCCCATGAGCAGTTCTTC. The variable domain in full, with the rest retrieved from reference TRBV28 and TRBJ2-1, is DVKVTQSSRYLVKRTGEKVFLECVQDMDHENMFWYRQDPGLGLRLIYFSYDVKMKEKGDIPEGYSVSREKKERFSLILESASTNQTSMYLCASYSGGTSHEQFFGPGTRLTVL.

The V call is TRBV12-3 or TRBV12-4, the J call TRBJ2-7; 7 nucleotides match TRBD1. The trim removed 6 bases at V and 2 bases at J, leaving 4 bases unmatched. This CDR3 contains 13 residues. CDR3 sequence (DNA): TGTGCCAGCAGCTGGGACAGAGCCTACGAGCAGTACTTC. This gives the protein CASSWDRAYEQYF.

The V call is TRBV18, the J call TRBJ2-2; 8 bases are a match to TRBD1. Germline assignment: CDR1 KGHSH and CDR2 LQKENI. V dropped 2 bases and J dropped 5; count of bases not matched to a gene: 4. The CDR3 runs 15 residues. CDR3 DNA sequence: TGTGCCAGCTCACCAACAACAGGGGGTACCGGGGAGCTGTTTTTT. This translates into CASSPTTGGTGELFF. The complete variable domain, with remaining parts taken from reference TRBV18 and TRBJ2-2, reads NAGVMQNPRHLVRRRGQEARLRCSPMKGHSHVYWYRQLPEEGLKFMVYLQKENIIDESGMPKERFSAEFPKEGPSILRIQQVVRGDSAAYFCASSPTTGGTGELFFGEGSRLTVL.

V usage is TRBV13 and J usage is TRBJ1-4; 10 bases fit TRBD1. CDR1 PRHDT and CDR2 FYEKMQ come from the germline V gene (reference sequence). The CDR3 runs 17 residues. V was pared by 4 bases and J by 8 bases, with 13 bases of the junction left unmatched. Written as DNA, the CDR3 is TGTGCCAGCAGCTCTCGCCTTGGACAGGGGGTGGGAGAAAAACTGTTTTTT. Its translation: CASSSRLGQGVGEKLFF.

The CDR3 DNA sequence: TGCGCCAGCAGCCAAGATGCCCGTAGCGGGGGGGCAAGAGATACGCAGTATTTT. It is translated as CASSQDARSGGARDTQYF. This sequence joins TRBV4-1 and TRBJ2-3, with TRBD2 matching 11 bases. The germline gives CDR1 MGHRA, CDR2 YSYEKL. The CDR3 totals 18 residues. V was clipped by 0 bases and J by 5 bases; unmatched bases: 10.

The chain joins TRBV7-9 to TRBJ2-1, with D possibly TRBD1 on 6 matching bases. Trimming removed 5 bases at V and 4 bases at J, with 12 bases between. The CDR3 is 14 amino acids. In germline, CDR1 is SEHNR, CDR2 FQNEAQ (reference sequence). In DNA, the CDR3 is TGTGCCAGCAGCCCTGGGACATTTTACAATGAGCAGTTCTTC. The encoded protein is CASSPGTFYNEQFF.

The chain recombines TRBV7-8 with TRBJ2-1, with D perhaps matching TRBD2 (5 bases). Trimming pared 1 base from V and 0 bases from J, leaving 13 bases between. Germline loops: CDR1 SGHVS, CDR2 FQNEAQ. This CDR3 comprises 17 residues. CDR3 amino acids: CASSLEPRASSYNEQFF. CDR3 coding DNA: TGTGCCAGCAGCTTAGAACCGAGGGCCAGCTCCTACAATGAGCAGTTCTTC.

The rearrangement links TRBV5-6 to TRBJ2-5; 12 bases agree with TRBD2. The germline V gene has CDR1 SGHDT and CDR2 YYEEEE. The CDR3 loop spans 17 amino acids. Trimming removed 4 bases from V and 9 bases from J; junction bases left unmatched: 16. CDR3 region: CASSPKTSGGLLGAQYF. For the CDR3, the DNA is TGTGCCAGCAGCCCGAAAACTAGCGGGGGGCTGCTGGGGGCCCAGTACTTC.

This clone was recorded a few times. The chain links TRBV19 to TRBJ1-2; D not certain. V gave up 5 bases and J gave up 3 bases, with 13 bases separating them. The CDR3 consists of 14 residues. CDR1 is LNHDA, CDR2 SQIVND, per germline (reference sequence). The CDR3 DNA sequence: TGTGCCAGTAGTCCCCAGATTCGGGACTATGGCTACACCTTC. Protein: CASSPQIRDYGYTF.

The chain recombines TRBV18 with TRBJ2-5; 8 positions match TRBD1. Germline CDR1 and CDR2: KGHSH and LQKENI. This CDR3 has 15 residues. The trim removed 4 bases at V and 2 bases at J, leaving 6 bases unmatched. The CDR3 region is CASSHDRGSQETQYF. The CDR3 DNA follows: TGTGCCAGCTCACATGACAGGGGATCACAAGAGACCCAGTACTTC.

This clone was recorded only once. The sample contains more than one DNA sequence encoding this CDR3. This chain uses TRBV5-6 with TRBJ2-2; D gene uncertain. V was shortened by 2 bases and J by 0 bases, with 8 bases between the two germline ends. The CDR3 has 15 amino acids. CDR1 is SGHDT and CDR2 is YYEEEE in the germline V gene. The CDR3 sequence is CASSFGAANTGELFF. CDR3 bases: TGTGCCAGCAGCTTTGGTGCGGCGAACACCGGGGAGCTGTTTTTT.